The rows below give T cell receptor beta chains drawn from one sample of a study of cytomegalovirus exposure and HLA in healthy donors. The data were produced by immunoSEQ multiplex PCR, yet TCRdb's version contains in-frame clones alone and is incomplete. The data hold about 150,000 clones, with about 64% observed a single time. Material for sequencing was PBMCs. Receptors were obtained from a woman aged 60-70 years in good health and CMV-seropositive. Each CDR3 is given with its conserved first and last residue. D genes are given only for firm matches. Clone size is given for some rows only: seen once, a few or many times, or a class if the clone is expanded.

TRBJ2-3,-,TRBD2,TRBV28,CASLAGGPVSTQYF,TGTGCCAGCTTAGCGGGAGGGCCTGTCTCTACGCAGTATTTT
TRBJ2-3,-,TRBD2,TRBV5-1,CASLLGLAGFTDTQYF,TGCGCCAGCTTGCTCGGACTAGCGGGATTCACAGATACGCAGTATTTT
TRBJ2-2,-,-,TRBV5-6,CASSFTSLNTGELFF,TGTGCCAGCAGCTTCACTAGCCTGAACACCGGGGAGCTGTTTTTT
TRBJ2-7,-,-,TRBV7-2,CASSLSVYEQYF,TGTGCCAGCAGCTTATCAGTTTACGAGCAGTACTTC
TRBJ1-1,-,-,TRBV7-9,CASSFSRIENTEAFF,TGTGCCAGCAGCTTTTCGCGTATCGAGAACACTGAAGCTTTCTTT
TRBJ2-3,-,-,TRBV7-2,CASSLAGVPDTQYF,TGTGCCAGCAGCTTAGCGGGCGTACCAGATACGCAGTATTTT
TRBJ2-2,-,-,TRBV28,CASSLERQGGPTGELFF,TGTGCCAGCAGTTTAGAGCGTCAGGGGGGCCCCACCGGGGAGCTGTTTTTT
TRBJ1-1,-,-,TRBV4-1,CASSQGRARRNTEAFF,TGCGCCAGCAGCCAAGGAAGAGCGAGGAGGAACACTGAAGCTTTCTTT
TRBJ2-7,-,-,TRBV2,CASSETGTTSYEQYF,TGTGCCAGCAGTGAGACCGGGACAACGTCCTACGAGCAGTACTTC
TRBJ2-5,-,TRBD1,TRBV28,CASLTTGTDKETQYF,TGTGCCAGCTTGACCACCGGGACAGACAAGGAGACCCAGTACTTC
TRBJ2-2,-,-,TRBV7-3,CASSLTSTDTGELFF,TGTGCCAGCAGCTTAACTAGTACTGACACCGGGGAGCTGTTTTTT
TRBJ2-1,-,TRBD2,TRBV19,CASRAGGGDEQFF,TGTGCCAGTAGGGCCGGGGGGGGCGATGAGCAGTTCTTC
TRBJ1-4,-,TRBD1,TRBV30,CAWGGTGHNEKLFF,TGTGCCTGGGGTGGGACAGGGCATAATGAAAAACTGTTTTTT
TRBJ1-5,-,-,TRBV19,CASSISRGNQPQHF,TGTGCCAGTAGTATTTCAAGGGGAAATCAGCCCCAGCATTTT
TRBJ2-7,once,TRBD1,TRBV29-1,CSVDERTGGGEQYF,TGCAGCGTTGATGAACGGACAGGGGGAGGCGAGCAGTACTTC
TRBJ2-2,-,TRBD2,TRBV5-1,CASSIAGTSAAGAGELFF,TGCGCCAGCAGCATTGCCGGGACTAGCGCCGCCGGGGCCGGGGAGCTGTTTTTT
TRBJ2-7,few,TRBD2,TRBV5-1,CASSLTSGRGYEQYF,TGCGCCAGCAGCTTGACTAGCGGGAGAGGCTACGAGCAGTACTTC
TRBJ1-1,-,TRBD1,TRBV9,CASSVGGQVRGDTEAFF,TGTGCCAGCAGCGTAGGGGGACAGGTTCGGGGAGACACTGAAGCTTTCTTT
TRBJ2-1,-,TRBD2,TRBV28,CASSKGLAGGWNEQFF,TGTGCCAGCAGTAAGGGACTAGCGGGAGGATGGAATGAGCAGTTCTTC
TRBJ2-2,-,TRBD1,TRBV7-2,CASSFTGGTGELFF,TGTGCCAGCAGCTTTACAGGGGGCACCGGGGAGCTGTTTTTT
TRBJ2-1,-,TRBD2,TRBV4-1,CASSNRWTSTGYNEQFF,TGCGCCAGCAGCAATCGTTGGACTAGTACCGGCTACAATGAGCAGTTCTTC
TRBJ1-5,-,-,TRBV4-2,CASSQAGDQPQHF,TGTGCCAGCAGCCAAGCAGGGGATCAGCCCCAGCATTTT
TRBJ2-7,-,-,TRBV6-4,CARVGKEQYF,TGTGCCAGGGTCGGGAAGGAGCAGTACTTC
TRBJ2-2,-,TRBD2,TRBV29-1,CSGLLAGLTGELFF,TGCAGCGGGCTGCTAGCGGGCCTCACCGGGGAGCTGTTTTTT
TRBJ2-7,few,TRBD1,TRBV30,CAWSWSPGQGHEQYF,TGTGCCTGGAGTTGGTCTCCGGGACAGGGGCACGAGCAGTACTTC
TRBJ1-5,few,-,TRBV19,CASSSNSPYQPQHF,TGTGCCAGTAGTAGCAACAGTCCATATCAGCCCCAGCATTTT
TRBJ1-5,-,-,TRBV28,CASSSFGQYSNQPQHF,TGTGCCAGCAGTTCCTTTGGGCAGTATAGCAATCAGCCCCAGCATTTT
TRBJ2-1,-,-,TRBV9,CASSVADNEQFF,TGTGCCAGCAGCGTAGCGGACAATGAGCAGTTCTTC
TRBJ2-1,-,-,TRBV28,CASSLGTPTYNEQFF,TGTGCCAGCAGCCTCGGGACACCGACCTACAATGAGCAGTTCTTC
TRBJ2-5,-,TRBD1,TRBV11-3,CASSLGGTGEETQYF,TGTGCCAGCAGCTTAGGAGGGACAGGGGAGGAGACCCAGTACTTC
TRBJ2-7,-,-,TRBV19,CASSMTPGEREQYF,TGTGCCAGTAGTATGACGCCAGGGGAACGCGAGCAGTACTTC
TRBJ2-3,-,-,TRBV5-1,CASSLAARAGLSTDTQYF,TGCGCCAGCAGCTTGGCCGCGCGAGCGGGCCTCAGCACAGATACGCAGTATTTT